This TCR beta chain was sequenced for a study of post-analysis software for immune sequencing data. Findings of the study overall: In patients, TRBV5-6, TRBV5-1 and TRBV20-1 belonged to four or five TRBV segments found more frequently than in controls. Strong co-clustering by F measure linked samples that shared a preparation batch. Controls had significantly higher normalized Chao1 diversity than multiple sclerosis patients.

The TCR beta cDNA libraries carried unique molecular identifiers. T cells numbering about 0.9 to 11 million gave rise to some 500,000 cDNA molecules. TCRdb redid the calling of the PCR reads with MiXCR, one entry per CDR3 protein. The table records about 540,000 distinct CDR3 sequences, less than 40% of them present only once. The CDR3 has 16 residues. Germline V CDR1 and CDR2: MGHRA, YSYEKL. Deletions cut 1 base from V and 2 bases from J, with 12 bases between. With respect to this clonotype: Its antigen remains unknown.

The sample was blood. The V call is TRBV4-1, the J call TRBJ1-5, with D maybe TRBD1 (5 bases). The sequence came from a girl aged 2-17 years with multiple sclerosis. The CDR3 coding sequence is TGCGCCAGCAGCCAAGGCGCACAGGACGGCAATCAGCCCCAGCATTTT. As protein: CASSQGAQDGNQPQHF.